This T cell receptor beta chain was observed in a study of T-cell reconstitution after alpha-beta-depleted transplantation in children. General observations from the study: T cells produced anew were the main source of T-cell counts and diversity one year after transplant.

Germline V lookup: CDR1 MNHEY, CDR2 SVGEGT. The ends were cut back, 7 bases at V and 3 bases at J, with 13 bases in the middle. The CDR3 has 14 amino acids. In the case of this clonotype: Its antigen is undetermined.

The authors prepared the TCRbeta library with unique molecular identifiers. TCRdb re-derived calls from the PCR reads in MiXCR, one entry per CDR3 protein. The table includes some 310,000 distinct CDR3 sequences, around 25% detected once. The V gene is TRBV6-2 or TRBV6-3, the J gene TRBJ2-1; possible D gene TRBD1, 5 bases. This TCR came from a male patient aged 10 to 17 who had a stem cell transplant for acute lymphoblastic leukemia, so the T cells may come from the graft donor. This specimen consisted of PBMCs, mostly from graft donor cells, obtained 180 days after TCRalphabeta/CD19-depleted stem cell transplant. CDR3 sequence (DNA): TGTGCCAGCACGGTGGGGCCCCGCTACAATGAGCAGTTCTTC. It codes for CASTVGPRYNEQFF.